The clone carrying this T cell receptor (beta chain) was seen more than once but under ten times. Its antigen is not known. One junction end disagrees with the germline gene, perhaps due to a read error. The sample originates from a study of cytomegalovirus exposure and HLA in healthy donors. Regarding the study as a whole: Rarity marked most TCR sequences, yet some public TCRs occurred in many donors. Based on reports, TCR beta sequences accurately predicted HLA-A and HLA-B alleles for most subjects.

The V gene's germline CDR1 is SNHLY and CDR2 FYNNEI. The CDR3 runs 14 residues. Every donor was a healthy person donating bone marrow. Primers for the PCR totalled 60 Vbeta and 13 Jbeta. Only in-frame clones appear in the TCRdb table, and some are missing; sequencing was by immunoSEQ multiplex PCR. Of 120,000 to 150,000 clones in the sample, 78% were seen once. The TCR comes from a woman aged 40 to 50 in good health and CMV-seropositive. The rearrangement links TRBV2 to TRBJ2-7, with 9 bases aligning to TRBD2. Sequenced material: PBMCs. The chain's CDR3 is CASQPAGGRSEQYF. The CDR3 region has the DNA TGCGCTAGCCAGCCAGCGGGAGGCAGAAGCGAGCAGTACTTC.